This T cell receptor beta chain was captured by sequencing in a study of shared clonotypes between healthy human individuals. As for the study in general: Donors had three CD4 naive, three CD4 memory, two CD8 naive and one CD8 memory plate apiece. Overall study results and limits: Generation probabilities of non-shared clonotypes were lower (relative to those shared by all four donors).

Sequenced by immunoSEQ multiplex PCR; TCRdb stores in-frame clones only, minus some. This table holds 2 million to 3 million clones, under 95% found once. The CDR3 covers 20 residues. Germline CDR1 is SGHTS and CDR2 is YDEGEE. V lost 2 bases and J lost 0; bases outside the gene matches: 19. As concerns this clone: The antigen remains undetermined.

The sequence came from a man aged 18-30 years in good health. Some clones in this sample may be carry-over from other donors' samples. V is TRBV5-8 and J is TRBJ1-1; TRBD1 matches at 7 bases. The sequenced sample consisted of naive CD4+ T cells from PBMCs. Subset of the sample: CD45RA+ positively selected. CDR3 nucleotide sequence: TGTGCCAGCAGCTTTGGTAGGCAGGGGGAGTACCACCTAATGAACACTGAAGCTTTCTTT. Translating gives CASSFGRQGEYHLMNTEAFF. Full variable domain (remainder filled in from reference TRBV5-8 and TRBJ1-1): EAGVTQSPTHLIKTRGQQATLRCSPISGHTSVYWYQQALGLGLQFLLWYDEGEERNRGNFPPRFSGRQFPNYSSELNVNALELEDSALYLCASSFGRQGEYHLMNTEAFFGQGTRLTVV.